A few counts support the clone carrying this TCR beta chain. Its specificity is not known. Researchers amplified the TCR beta CDR3 regions from RNA transcripts. A first-round RT-PCR of the TCR CDR3 used the HTBI primer set. MiXCR, applied by TCRdb to the multiplex PCR reads, yields one record per CDR3 protein. The table has 95,000 to 100,000 distinct CDR3 sequences, under 65% seen once; the top ten hold 27%. V shed 7 bases, J shed 4 bases, and the junction held 4 bases outside the gene matches. CDR1 SQVTM and CDR2 ANQGSEA come from the germline V gene. This CDR3 comprises 13 residues. The data were taken from a study of T cells in Graves' hyperthyroidism and ophthalmopathy. Across the whole study: Peripheral blood was collected at initial diagnosis, before any treatment. Study-level points and caveats: Expanded thyroid clonotypes (above 0.001) were mostly also found in blood.

The sequence derives from a woman in her forties with Graves' hyperthyroidism. The sequencing sample was made of blood. The chain carries TRBV29-1 and TRBJ1-3; TRBD1 aligns across 10 bases. In nucleotides, the CDR3 is TGCAGCGCCGGGACAGGGGACGGAAACACCATATATTTT. Its translation: CSAGTGDGNTIYF.